Listed below are T cell receptor beta chains from one sample, sequenced in a study of T cells in Graves' hyperthyroidism and ophthalmopathy. TCRdb re-derived calls from the multiplex PCR reads in MiXCR, one entry per CDR3 protein. This table has around 600,000 distinct CDR3 sequences, 45% appearing once. The sequenced sample consisted of peripheral blood or thyroid tissue (not recorded which). Receptors originate from an adult man with Graves' disease, either hyperthyroidism or ophthalmopathy (not recorded which). Each CDR3 is given with its conserved first and last residue. The order of the fields is V gene, D gene, J gene, clone size, CDR3 DNA, CDR3 protein. D genes are given only for firm matches. Size is stated for part of the rows, as once, few or many counts, or as a class when the clone is expanded.

TRBV24-1	TRBD2	TRBJ2-3	NA	TGTGCCACCAGTGATCAAGGACTAGCGGGAGGGAGCACAGATACGCAGTATTTT	CATSDQGLAGGSTDTQYF
TRBV20-1	NA	TRBJ1-5	NA	TGCAGTGCTAGCTCCGCGGCGGTTGAGACCCAGCATTTT	CSASSAAVETQHF
TRBV2	TRBD1	TRBJ1-4	once	TGTGCCAGCAGTCGGACAGGGCCGGGGGATGAAAAACTGTTTTTT	CASSRTGPGDEKLFF
TRBV10-2	NA	TRBJ1-2	NA	TGCGCCAGCAGTGAGGGCGGCCTTGACTATGGCTACACCTTC	CASSEGGLDYGYTF
TRBV7-9	NA	TRBJ2-5	NA	TGTGCCAGCAGCCCTTCAATCCGGGTACAAGAGACCCAGTACTTC	CASSPSIRVQETQYF
TRBV20-1	TRBD1	TRBJ1-1	NA	TGCAGTGCTAAAGGGACAGGGGGTAGGTACACTGAAGCTTTCTTT	CSAKGTGGRYTEAFF
TRBV10-3	TRBD1	TRBJ1-3	many	TGTGCCATCAGTGGACTTTCAGGGGGCTCTGGAAACACCATATATTTT	CAISGLSGGSGNTIYF
TRBV7-9	TRBD2	TRBJ2-5	NA	TGTGCCAGCAGCTCGGCCGGGACTAGCCAAGAGACCCAGTACTTC	CASSSAGTSQETQYF
TRBV11-1	NA	TRBJ1-6	NA	TGTGCCAGCATGGGGCCGGGTTCACCCCTCCACTTT	CASMGPGSPLHF
TRBV14	TRBD1	TRBJ1-5	few	TGTGCCAGCAGCCAAGATGACAGGGGGCCTCAGCCCCAGCATTTT	CASSQDDRGPQPQHF
TRBV12-3/TRBV12-4	NA	TRBJ1-4	NA	TGTGCCAGCACGGGATCCCGGAGATGGTATGAAAAACTGTTTTTT	CASTGSRRWYEKLFF
TRBV29-1	NA	TRBJ1-2	NA	TGCACCGGGCAGTACTATGGCTACACCTTC	CTGQYYGYTF
TRBV20-1	NA	TRBJ2-7	few	TGCAGTGCTACTAGGGGGGATTACGAGCAGTACTTC	CSATRGDYEQYF
TRBV29-1	NA	TRBJ2-7	once	TGCAGCGTTGAAGTGCGGTCCAGGGGTCTCGACGAGCAGTACTTC	CSVEVRSRGLDEQYF
TRBV20-1	NA	TRBJ1-5	many	TGCAGTGCTAGAGTCAGCCAGCACAATCAGCCCCAGCATTTT	CSARVSQHNQPQHF
TRBV6-1	NA	TRBJ2-7	NA	TGTGCCAACAGTCGCAGGGGCTACGAGCAGTACTTC	CANSRRGYEQYF
TRBV5-1	NA	TRBJ2-7	few	TGCGCCAGCAGCTCGGGACAACTAGCGCCCTACGAGCAGTACTTC	CASSSGQLAPYEQYF
TRBV24-1	TRBD2	TRBJ2-5	many	TGTGCCACCAGTGATTTTGGACTAGCGGGGCAAGAGACCCAGTACTTC	CATSDFGLAGQETQYF
TRBV25-1	NA	TRBJ2-2	NA	TGTGCCAGCAGTGAATTGGAGGGGGAGCTGTTTTTT	CASSELEGELFF
TRBV7-2	NA	TRBJ1-1	many	TGTGCCAGCAGCTTAAGGGCAGCGAACACTGAAGCTTTCTTT	CASSLRAANTEAFF
TRBV19	TRBD1	TRBJ1-4	many	TGTGCCAGCGGGACAGCCGAGGGAGAACTGTTTTTT	CASGTAEGELFF
TRBV10-3	NA	TRBJ1-5	NA	TGTGCCATCAGCCAAGAAGGAGAGAATCAGCCCCAGCATTTT	CAISQEGENQPQHF
TRBV7-2	TRBD2	TRBJ2-2	NA	TGTGCCAGCAGCGGGCAGCTAGCGGGAGGGCTCTTCACCGGGGAGCTGTTTTTT	CASSGQLAGGLFTGELFF
TRBV7-9	TRBD1	TRBJ2-7	few	TGTGCCAGCAGTGAATGGGGACAGACCGCTCCCTACGAGCAGTACTTC	CASSEWGQTAPYEQYF
TRBV19	NA	TRBJ1-5	NA	TGTGCCAGTAGTATAATTGGCAATCAGCCCCAGCATTTT	CASSIIGNQPQHF
TRBV15	NA	TRBJ2-7	NA	NA	CFQSPCICSASLEVGDEQYF
TRBV7-9	TRBD1	TRBJ1-5	NA	TGTGCCAGCAGCTTAGCTGGGACAGGGGGCGCGAATCAGCCCCAGCATTTT	CASSLAGTGGANQPQHF
TRBV2	NA	TRBJ1-5	many	TGTGCCAGCAGTGAAACGGGACAAACCAATCAGCCCCAGCATTTT	CASSETGQTNQPQHF
TRBV29-1	NA	TRBJ2-5	NA	TGCAGCACCCCGAGATTGAAAGGGGAGACCCAGTACTTC	CSTPRLKGETQYF
TRBV7-9	NA	TRBJ2-5	once	TGTGCCAGCAGCTTAGTACTGTCAGCCACTGAGACCCAGTACTTC	CASSLVLSATETQYF
TRBV6-1	NA	TRBJ2-6	few	TGTGCCAGCACGCGGGGCAACCTTGGGGCCAACGTCCTGACTTTC	CASTRGNLGANVLTF
TRBV7-8	NA	TRBJ2-5	NA	TGTGCCAGCAGCACACGGGTGGGAGAGACCCAGTACTTC	CASSTRVGETQYF
TRBV9	NA	TRBJ1-4	NA	TGTGCCAGCAGCGGAGCAGGGTCAGAAAAACTGTTTTTT	CASSGAGSEKLFF
TRBV9	NA	TRBJ1-2	many	TGTGCCAGCAGCCCCCGTACCAATCGGAGCTACACCTTC	CASSPRTNRSYTF
TRBV2	NA	TRBJ1-1	many	TGTGCCAGCAGTGAACGGGGGTCTGAAGCTTTCTTT	CASSERGSEAFF
TRBV20-1	NA	TRBJ1-6	NA	TGCAGTGCTAGAGCTCCGGGGGGAAGATATAATTCACCCCTCCACTTT	CSARAPGGRYNSPLHF
TRBV9	TRBD1	TRBJ1-4	NA	TGTGCCAGCAGCGTAGACGACAGGGTTCGCGAAAAACTGTTTTTT	CASSVDDRVREKLFF
TRBV19	NA	TRBJ1-5	few	TGTGCCAGTAGTATTCGGGACGGGGGGCGCAATCAGCCCCAGCATTTT	CASSIRDGGRNQPQHF
TRBV7-8	TRBD1	TRBJ1-6	NA	TGTGCCAGCAGCGTTGCCGGGACAGTCTCGAATTCACCCCTCCACTTT	CASSVAGTVSNSPLHF
TRBV9	NA	TRBJ1-5	NA	TGTGCCAGCAGCGTAGCGGCAGGCGGCAATCAGCCCCAGCATTTT	CASSVAAGGNQPQHF
TRBV10-3	NA	TRBJ1-1	few	TGTGCCAGCAGCCTTAGACAGCTCATGAACACTGAAGCTTTCTTT	CASSLRQLMNTEAFF
TRBV7-8	TRBD1	TRBJ2-1	NA	TGTGCCAGCAGCTTAGGAGGGACAGGGGGCGGTGAGCAGTTCTTC	CASSLGGTGGGEQFF
TRBV9	TRBD1	TRBJ1-4	few	TGTGCCAGCAGTAGAGGACAGGGCCCAACTAATGAAAAACTGTTTTTT	CASSRGQGPTNEKLFF
TRBV7-4	NA	TRBJ1-1	NA	TGTGCCAGCAGCCAGGGATCGGGTGAAGCTTTCTTT	CASSQGSGEAFF
TRBV11-3	TRBD1	TRBJ1-2	NA	TGTGCCAGCAGGTCGACAGGGGTGGACTATGGCTACACCTTC	CASRSTGVDYGYTF